This entry describes one T cell receptor beta chain. Its specificity is unknown. Measured with immunoSEQ multiplex PCR; TCRdb has only the in-frame clones, and not every one. In the table there are tens of thousands of clones, 75% to 85% of which are singletons. This specimen belongs to a study of OX40 agonist ivuxolimab in advanced cancers. About the research overall: Prior anti-PD-1, anti-PD-L1 or anti-CTLA-4 therapy was allowed; around 40% had some. Findings of the study overall: Among some nonresponders, normalized T-cell clonal expansion was also low. Averaged across samples, CD8+ T cells carried more expanded clones than CD4+ did.

This clonotype was obtained from an adult with an advanced solid tumor such as melanoma, head and neck, liver or kidney cancer. The sequences come from CD4+ or CD8+ T cells sorted from blood, collected in a trial of the OX40 agonist ivuxolimab.

CDR3 loop: CASRELAGAYEQYF. CDR3 in DNA: TGTGCCAGCAGGGAACTAGCGGGAGCCTACGAGCAGTACTTC. The V and J genes are TRBV6-5 and TRBJ2-7, with 11 nucleotides matching TRBD2. CDR1 and CDR2 from the germline V gene are MNHEY and SVGAGI. Trimming removed 6 bases from V and 2 bases from J; junction bases left unmatched: 3. CDR3 length: 14 amino acids.